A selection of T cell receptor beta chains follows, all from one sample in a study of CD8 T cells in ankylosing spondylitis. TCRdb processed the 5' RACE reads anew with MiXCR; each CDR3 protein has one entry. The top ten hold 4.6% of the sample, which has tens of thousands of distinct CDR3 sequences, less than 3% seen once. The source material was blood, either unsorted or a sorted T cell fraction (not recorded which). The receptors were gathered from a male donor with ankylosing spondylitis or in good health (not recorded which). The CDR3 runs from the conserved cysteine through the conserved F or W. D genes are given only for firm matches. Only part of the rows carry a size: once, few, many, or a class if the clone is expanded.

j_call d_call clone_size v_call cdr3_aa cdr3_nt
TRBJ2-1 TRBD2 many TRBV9 CASSQGLAGAHSYNEQFF TGTGCCAGCAGCCAGGGACTAGCGGGAGCTCACTCCTACAATGAGCAGTTCTTC
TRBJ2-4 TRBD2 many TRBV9 CASSVDSGPTDIQYF TGTGCCAGCAGCGTAGATAGCGGGCCCACTGACATTCAGTACTTC
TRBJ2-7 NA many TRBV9 CASSVGPDYEQYF TGTGCCAGCAGCGTAGGTCCCGACTACGAGCAGTACTTC
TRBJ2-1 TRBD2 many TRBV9 CASSTPGWEVRTSGHNEQFF TGTGCCAGCAGCACACCTGGGTGGGAAGTCAGGACTAGCGGACACAATGAGCAGTTCTTC
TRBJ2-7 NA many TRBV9 CASSVAPSGYEQYF TGTGCCAGCAGCGTAGCCCCCTCTGGTTACGAGCAGTACTTC
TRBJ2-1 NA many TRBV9 CASGPGAITYNEQFF TGTGCCAGCGGACCCGGGGCAATTACCTACAATGAGCAGTTCTTC
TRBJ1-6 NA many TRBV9 CASSVTDSYSPLHF TGTGCCAGCAGCGTAACGGACAGTTATTCACCCCTCCACTTT
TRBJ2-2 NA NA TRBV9 CASSPTADLGTGELFF TGTGCCAGCAGCCCCACCGCGGATCTGGGCACCGGGGAGCTGTTTTTT
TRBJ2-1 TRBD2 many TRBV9 CASSVGGRLAGYNEQFF TGTGCCAGCAGCGTAGGCGGGAGGCTAGCGGGCTACAATGAGCAGTTCTTC
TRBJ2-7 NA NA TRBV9 CASSARHNTNYEQYF TGTGCCAGCAGCGCGCGACACAATACAAACTACGAGCAGTACTTC
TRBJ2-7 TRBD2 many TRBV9 CASSVRTSGYEQYF TGTGCCAGCAGCGTCCGGACTAGCGGCTACGAGCAGTACTTC
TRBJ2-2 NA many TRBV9 CASSVGGLASGELFF TGTGCCAGCAGCGTAGGAGGACTCGCCTCCGGGGAGCTGTTTTTT
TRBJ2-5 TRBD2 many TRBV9 CASSFRGGREETQYF TGTGCCAGCAGCTTCCGGGGGGGCAGGGAGGAGACCCAGTACTTC
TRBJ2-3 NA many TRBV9 CASSVALGPEGTDTQYF TGTGCCAGCAGCGTAGCTTTAGGACCAGAGGGCACAGATACGCAGTATTTT